One and the same sample provided the 6 T cell receptor beta chains below, sequenced in a study of T cell responses to AZD1222 COVID-19 vaccine (dated by TCRdb to the early 2020s). In light of the paper, this sample's time point label describes: about 28 days (+/-7) after the second vaccine dose. The library was prepared using the immunoSEQ multiplex PCR assay. TCRdb re-hosts the immuneACCESS table, in-frame sequences only. Its copies lack some clones; in the studies checked, an unresolved V gene accounts for under half of them, and the cause for the rest is not known. Across this sample there are 120,000 to 150,000 clones, with approximately 89% seen only once. The ten largest clones add up to 1.5% to 2% of the sample. Sequenced here: peripheral blood, sampled 28 days after the second AZD1222 dose. The receptors shown here come from an adult who received the AZD1222 COVID-19 vaccine.

The V and J genes are TRBV4-2 and TRBJ2-5; D is ambiguous. Germline values: CDR1 LGHNA, CDR2 YNFKEQ. Trimming pared 1 base from V and 4 bases from J, leaving 1 base between. The CDR3 spans 11 residues. The CDR3 nucleotides are TGTGCCAGCAGCCAAGCAGAGACCCAGTACTTC. It yields the protein CASSQAETQYF.

This chain links TRBV6-5 with TRBJ1-2; D is undetermined. Germline assignment: CDR1 MNHEY and CDR2 SVGAGI. The length of the CDR3 is 13 residues. V was clipped by 0 bases and J by 7 bases, with 9 bases between them. The CDR3 DNA reads TGTGCCAGCAGTTACTCAGGGCCCGGTGGCTACACCTTC. Translated, it gives CASSYSGPGGYTF.

The chain recombines TRBV29-1 with TRBJ1-2; TRBD1 is a possible D gene (5 bases). This CDR3 has 14 residues. Trimming took 6 bases from V and 4 from J, leaving 18 bases between them. Germline CDR1 SQVTM, CDR2 ANQGSEA. CDR3 nucleotides: TGCAGCGTCGCCCAAGGAGGGGCAGGCTATGGCTACACCTTC. Translation gives CSVAQGGAGYGYTF.

This rearrangement joins TRBV7-6 to TRBJ2-7; 7 nucleotides align to TRBD1. This CDR3 spans 14 amino acids. Trimming took 1 base from V and 4 from J; bases not matched to a gene: 4. Germline V CDR1 and CDR2: SGHVS, FNYEAQ. For the CDR3, the DNA is TGTGCCAGCAGCTTAGATGAGGGGGCGTACGAGCAGTACTTC. This gives the protein CASSLDEGAYEQYF. Supplemented by reference TRBV7-6 and TRBJ2-7, the full variable domain reads GAGVSQSPRYKVTKRGQDVALRCDPISGHVSLYWYRQALGQGPEFLTYFNYEAQQDKSGLPNDRFSAERPEGSISTLTIQRTEQRDSAMYRCASSLDEGAYEQYFGPGTRLTVT.

The rearrangement joins TRBV28 to TRBJ1-4, with a weak D call TRBD1 (6 bases). CDR3 length equals 14 residues. In germline, CDR1 is MDHEN, CDR2 SYDVKM. Trimming left V 10 bases short and J 13 bases short, with 25 bases between. The CDR3 coding sequence is TGTGCCACCTGCTCGGGGTCCCCAGGGGAGAGACTGTTTTTT. Amino acid sequence: CATCSGSPGERLFF.

The gene calls are TRBV24-1 and TRBJ2-7, with 7 bases aligning to TRBD2. The CDR3 extends over 16 amino acids. Trimming at V came to 4 bases and at J to 0 bases, leaving 8 bases not matched to a gene. CDR1 KGHDR and CDR2 SFDVKD come from the germline V gene. The chain's CDR3 is CATSDLSSGLSYEQYF. In DNA form, the CDR3 reads TGTGCCACCAGTGACCTCTCTAGCGGACTCTCCTACGAGCAGTACTTC.